The 3 T cell receptor beta chains in this list originate from one sample, sequenced in a study of T cells expressing NK-cell markers. TCRdb reanalyzed the 5' RACE reads, giving one entry per CDR3 protein sequence and no DNA. Its listing shows over 120,000 distinct CDR3 sequences. The sequenced sample was blood T cells: a sorted CD56 or NKG2C T cell subset, CD4+ or CD8+ T cells, or bulk PBMC T cells (not recorded which). These receptors all stem from a man aged 18 to 35 in good health.

V usage is TRBV2 and J usage is TRBJ2-3; no DNA is available, so the TRBD1 call from TCRdb remains unchecked. The germline CDR1 and CDR2 sequences are SNHLY and FYNNEI. The CDR3 contains 16 residues. The CDR3 here is CASSGQMELSTDTQYF. Filled out from reference TRBV2 and TRBJ2-3, the complete variable domain reads EPEVTQTPSHQVTQMGQEVILRCVPISNHLYFYWYRQILGQKVEFLVSFYNNEISEKSEIFDDQFSVERPDGSNFTLKIRSTKLEDSAMYFCASSGQMELSTDTQYFGPGTRLTVL.

CDR3 amino acids: CARSRPSSPLHF. This rearrangement joins TRBV12-5 to TRBJ1-6. The CDR3 runs 12 residues. Germline V gene sequence: CDR1 LGHNT, CDR2 FRNRAP.

The rearrangement uses TRBV10-3 and TRBJ2-1; with no DNA, the TCRdb D assignment of TRBD2 cannot be verified. Per germline, CDR1 ENHRY and CDR2 SYGVKD. The CDR3 is made up of 15 amino acids. The CDR3 is CAIRTSGSSVGEQFF.